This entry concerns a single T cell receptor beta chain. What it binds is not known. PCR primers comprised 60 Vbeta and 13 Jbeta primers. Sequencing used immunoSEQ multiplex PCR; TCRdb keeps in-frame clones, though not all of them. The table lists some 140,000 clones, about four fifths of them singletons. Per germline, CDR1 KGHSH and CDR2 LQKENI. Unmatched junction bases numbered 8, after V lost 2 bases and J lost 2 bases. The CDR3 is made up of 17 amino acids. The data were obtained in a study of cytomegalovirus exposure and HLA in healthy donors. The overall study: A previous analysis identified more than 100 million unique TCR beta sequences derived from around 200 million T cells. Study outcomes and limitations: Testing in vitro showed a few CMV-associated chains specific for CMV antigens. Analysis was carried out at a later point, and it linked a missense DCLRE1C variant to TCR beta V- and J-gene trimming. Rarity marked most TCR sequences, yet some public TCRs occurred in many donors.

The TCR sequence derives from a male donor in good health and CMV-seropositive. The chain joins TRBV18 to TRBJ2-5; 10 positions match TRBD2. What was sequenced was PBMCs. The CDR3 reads CASSPFSLAGAQETQYF. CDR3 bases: TGTGCCAGCTCACCATTTAGTCTAGCGGGGGCACAAGAGACCCAGTACTTC.